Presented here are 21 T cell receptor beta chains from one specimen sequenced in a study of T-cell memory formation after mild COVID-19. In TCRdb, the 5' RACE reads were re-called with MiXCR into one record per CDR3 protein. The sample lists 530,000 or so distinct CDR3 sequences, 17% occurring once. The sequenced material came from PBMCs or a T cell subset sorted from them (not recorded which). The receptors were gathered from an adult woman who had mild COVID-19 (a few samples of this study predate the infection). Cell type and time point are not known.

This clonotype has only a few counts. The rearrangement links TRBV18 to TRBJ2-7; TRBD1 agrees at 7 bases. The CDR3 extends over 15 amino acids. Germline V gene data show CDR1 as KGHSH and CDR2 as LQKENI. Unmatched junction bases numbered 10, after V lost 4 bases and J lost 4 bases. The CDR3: CASSLLTGPRYEQYF. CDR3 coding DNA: TGTGCCAGCTCACTTCTGACAGGGCCTCGGTACGAGCAGTACTTC.

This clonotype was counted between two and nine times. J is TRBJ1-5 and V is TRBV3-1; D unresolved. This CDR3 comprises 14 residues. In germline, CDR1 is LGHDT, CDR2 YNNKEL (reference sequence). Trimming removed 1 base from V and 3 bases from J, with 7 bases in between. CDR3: CASSQGVPNQPQHF. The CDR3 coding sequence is TGTGCCAGCAGCCAAGGAGTCCCCAATCAGCCCCAGCATTTT.

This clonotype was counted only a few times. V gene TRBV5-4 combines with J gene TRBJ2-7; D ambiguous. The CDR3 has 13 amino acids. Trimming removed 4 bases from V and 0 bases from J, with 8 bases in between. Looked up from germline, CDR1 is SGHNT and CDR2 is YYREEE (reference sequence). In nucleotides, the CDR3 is TGTGCCAGCAGCAAAACTGGCTCCTACGAGCAGTACTTC. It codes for CASSKTGSYEQYF.

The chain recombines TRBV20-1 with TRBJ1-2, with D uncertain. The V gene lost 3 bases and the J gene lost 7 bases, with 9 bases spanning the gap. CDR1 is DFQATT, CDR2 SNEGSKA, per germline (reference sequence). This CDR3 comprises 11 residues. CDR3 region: CSARRNRGYTF. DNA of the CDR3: TGCAGTGCTAGGAGGAACCGTGGCTACACCTTC.

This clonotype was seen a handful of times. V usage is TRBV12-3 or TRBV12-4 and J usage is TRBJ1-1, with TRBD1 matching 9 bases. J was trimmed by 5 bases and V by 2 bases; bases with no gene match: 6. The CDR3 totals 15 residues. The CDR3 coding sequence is TGTGCCAGCAGTTTATCAGGGACAGGGTGGACTGAAGCTTTCTTT. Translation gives CASSLSGTGWTEAFF.

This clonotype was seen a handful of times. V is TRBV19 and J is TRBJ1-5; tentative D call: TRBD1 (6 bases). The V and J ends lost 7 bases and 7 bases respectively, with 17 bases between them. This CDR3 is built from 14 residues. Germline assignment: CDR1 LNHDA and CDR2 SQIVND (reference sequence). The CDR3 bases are TGTGCCAGTAATACGGGCAGGGGAGCCCAGCCCCAGCATTTT. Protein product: CASNTGRGAQPQHF. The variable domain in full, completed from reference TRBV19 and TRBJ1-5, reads DGGITQSPKYLFRKEGQNVTLSCEQNLNHDAMYWYRQDPGQGLRLIYYSQIVNDFQKGDIAEGYSVSREKKESFPLTVTSAQKNPTAFYLCASNTGRGAQPQHFGDGTRLSIL.

The DNA of the CDR3 is TGCGCCAGCAGCCCGGGGCGACAGGGGACCCAAGAGACCCAGTACTTC. Protein product: CASSPGRQGTQETQYF. The rearrangement links TRBV5-1 to TRBJ2-5; 8 nucleotides line up with TRBD1. The CDR3 is 16 residues long. CDR1 is SGHRS, CDR2 YFSETQ, per germline. With 4 bases clipped from V and 1 base from J, the junction kept 9 bases outside the gene matches.

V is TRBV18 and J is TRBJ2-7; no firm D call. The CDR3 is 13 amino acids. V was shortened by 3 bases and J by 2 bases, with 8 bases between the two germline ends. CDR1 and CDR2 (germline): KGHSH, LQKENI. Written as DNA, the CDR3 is TGTGCCAGCTCACCTATCTCCCCCTACGAGCAGTACTTC. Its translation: CASSPISPYEQYF.

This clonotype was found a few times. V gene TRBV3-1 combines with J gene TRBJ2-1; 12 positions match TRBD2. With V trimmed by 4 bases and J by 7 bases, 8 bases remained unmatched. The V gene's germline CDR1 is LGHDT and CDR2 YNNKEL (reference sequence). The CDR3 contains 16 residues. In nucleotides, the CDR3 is TGTGCCAGCAGCCCCGGACTAGCGGGGAAGGTTAATGAGCAGTTCTTC. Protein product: CASSPGLAGKVNEQFF.

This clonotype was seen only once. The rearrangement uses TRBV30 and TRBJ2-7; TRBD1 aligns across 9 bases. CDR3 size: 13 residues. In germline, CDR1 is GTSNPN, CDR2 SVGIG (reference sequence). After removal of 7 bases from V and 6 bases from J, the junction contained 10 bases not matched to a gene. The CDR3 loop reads CASTTGQGIEQYF. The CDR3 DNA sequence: TGTGCCTCCACCACGGGACAGGGAATCGAGCAGTACTTC.

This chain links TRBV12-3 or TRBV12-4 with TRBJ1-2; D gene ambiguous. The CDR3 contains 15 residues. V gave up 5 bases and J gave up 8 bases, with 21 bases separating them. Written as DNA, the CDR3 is TGTGCCAGCAGTCCACGTCAACGCAGGAGGGAAGGCTACACCTTC. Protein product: CASSPRQRRREGYTF.

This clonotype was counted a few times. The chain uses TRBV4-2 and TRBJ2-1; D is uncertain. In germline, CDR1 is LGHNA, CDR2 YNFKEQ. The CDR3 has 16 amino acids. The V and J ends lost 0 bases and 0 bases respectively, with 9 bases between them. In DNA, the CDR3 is TGTGCCAGCAGCCAAGACGGCGGTAGCTCCTACAATGAGCAGTTCTTC. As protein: CASSQDGGSSYNEQFF.

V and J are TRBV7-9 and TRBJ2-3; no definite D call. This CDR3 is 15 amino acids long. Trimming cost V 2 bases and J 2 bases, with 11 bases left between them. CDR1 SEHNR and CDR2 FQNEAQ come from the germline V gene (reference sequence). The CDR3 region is CASSLIPGTTDTQYF. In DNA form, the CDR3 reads TGTGCCAGCAGCTTAATCCCTGGAACCACAGATACGCAGTATTTT.

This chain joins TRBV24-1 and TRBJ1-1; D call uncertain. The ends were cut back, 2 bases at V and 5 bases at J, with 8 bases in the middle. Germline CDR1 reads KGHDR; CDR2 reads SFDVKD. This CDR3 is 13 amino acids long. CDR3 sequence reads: CATSDWLRTEAFF. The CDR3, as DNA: TGTGCCACCAGTGATTGGCTACGGACTGAAGCTTTCTTT.

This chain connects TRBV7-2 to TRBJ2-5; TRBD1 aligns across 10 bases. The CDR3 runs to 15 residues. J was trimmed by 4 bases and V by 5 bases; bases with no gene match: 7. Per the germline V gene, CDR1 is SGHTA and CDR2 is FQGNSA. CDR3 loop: CASSRDRGKGETQYF. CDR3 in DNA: TGTGCCAGCAGCAGGGACAGGGGAAAAGGAGAGACCCAGTACTTC.

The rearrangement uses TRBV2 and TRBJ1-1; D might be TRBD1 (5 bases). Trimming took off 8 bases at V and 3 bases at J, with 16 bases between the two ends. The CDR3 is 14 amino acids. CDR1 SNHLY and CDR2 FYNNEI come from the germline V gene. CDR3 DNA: TGTGCCAGCGGACGACAGTTGCCCGACACTGAAGCTTTCTTT. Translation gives CASGRQLPDTEAFF.

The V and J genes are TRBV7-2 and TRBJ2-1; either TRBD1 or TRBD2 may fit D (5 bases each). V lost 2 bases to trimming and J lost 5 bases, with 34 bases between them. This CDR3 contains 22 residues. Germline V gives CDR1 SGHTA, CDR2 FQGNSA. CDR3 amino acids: CASSLRGSGMERPRDRDNEQFF. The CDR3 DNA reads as TGTGCCAGCAGCTTAAGAGGTTCCGGGATGGAACGACCAAGGGACCGGGACAATGAGCAGTTCTTC.

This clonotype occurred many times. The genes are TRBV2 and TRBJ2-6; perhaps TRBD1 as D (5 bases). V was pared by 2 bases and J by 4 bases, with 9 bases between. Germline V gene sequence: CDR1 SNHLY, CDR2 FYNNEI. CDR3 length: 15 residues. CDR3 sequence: CASSELGAGANVLTF. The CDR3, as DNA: TGTGCCAGCAGTGAACTTGGGGCAGGGGCCAACGTCCTGACTTTC.

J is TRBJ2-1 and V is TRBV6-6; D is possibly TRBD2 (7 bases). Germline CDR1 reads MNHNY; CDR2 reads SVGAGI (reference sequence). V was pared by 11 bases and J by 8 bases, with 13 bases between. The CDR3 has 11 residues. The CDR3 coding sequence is TGTGCCTGTAAAGGGGGGGATGAGCAGTTCTTC. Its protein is CACKGGDEQFF.

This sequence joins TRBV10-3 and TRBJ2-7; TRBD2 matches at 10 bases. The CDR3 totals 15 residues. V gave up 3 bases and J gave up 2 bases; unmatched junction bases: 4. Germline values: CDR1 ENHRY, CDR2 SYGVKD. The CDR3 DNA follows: TGTGCCATCAGTGAAAAACTAGCGGGGACCTACGAGCAGTACTTC. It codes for CAISEKLAGTYEQYF.

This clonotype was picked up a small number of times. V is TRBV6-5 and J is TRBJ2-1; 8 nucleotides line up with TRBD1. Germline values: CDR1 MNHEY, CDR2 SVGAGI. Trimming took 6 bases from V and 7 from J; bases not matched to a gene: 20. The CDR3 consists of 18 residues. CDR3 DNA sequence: TGTGCCAGCAGCTCCCTCGTTCCGGGACAGGAAAAGTTTAATGAGCAGTTCTTC. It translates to CASSSLVPGQEKFNEQFF.